This T cell receptor beta chain was identified in a study of shared clonotypes between healthy human individuals. The study's findings and limits: A handful of donors shared about 4.5% of their naive CD4 clonotypes.

The CDR3 contains 15 residues. Germline V gives CDR1 SNHLY, CDR2 FYNNEI. V trimming: 4 bases; J trimming: 2 bases; junction bases outside the gene matches: 4. Data came from immunoSEQ multiplex PCR; TCRdb stores just in-frame clones and leaves some out. Here the sample spans about 670,000 clones, around 72% being singletons. Remarks on this clone: Its antigen is not known.

The sequence was collected from a woman aged 30 to 39 in good health. The specimen was memory CD4+ T cells sorted from blood. Stated subset: CD45RA-negative fraction. This chain links TRBV2 with TRBJ2-3, with TRBD2 matching 9 bases. The CDR3 spells CASSGEREVTDTQYF. The DNA for the CDR3 is TGTGCCAGCAGTGGTGAGCGGGAGGTCACAGATACGCAGTATTTT.